Listed below are T cell receptor beta chains from one sample, sequenced in a study of beta chain features in type 1 diabetes. Profiling relied on immunoSEQ multiplex PCR, and the TCRdb table lists in-frame clones only, not all of them. The table includes roughly 150,000 clones, around 8% detected once. The sequencing sample was made of central memory CD4+ T cells from blood. These TCRs come from a man between 18 and 29 years old in good health. CDR3s include the opening cysteine and the closing phenylalanine or tryptophan. Each record gives: J gene, D gene, clone size, V gene, CDR3 protein, CDR3 DNA. D genes are given only for firm matches. Size tells how often a clone was seen (once, few, many) or the class of an expanded clone, and some rows leave it out.

TRBJ1-1 | TRBD1 | few | TRBV7-3 | CASSHGQGDTEAFF | TGTGCCAGCAGCCACGGACAGGGCGACACTGAAGCTTTCTTT
TRBJ1-1 | TRBD1 | few | TRBV4-3 | CASSQTGETEAFF | TGCGCCAGCAGCCAGACAGGGGAGACTGAAGCTTTCTTT
TRBJ2-5 | TRBD1 | NA | TRBV30 | CAWGGTGQETQYF | TGTGCCTGGGGCGGGACAGGACAAGAGACCCAGTACTTC
TRBJ2-4 | NA | few | TRBV19 | CASSLLDTKNIQYF | TGTGCCAGTAGTCTCCTGGACACGAAAAACATTCAGTACTTC
TRBJ1-3 | TRBD1 | many | TRBV23-1 | CASKGTGGNTIYF | TGCGCCAGCAAGGGGACAGGCGGAAACACCATATATTTT
TRBJ2-5 | NA | NA | TRBV6-1 | CASRTGTFQETQYF | TGTGCCAGCAGGACCGGGACTTTCCAAGAGACCCAGTACTTC
TRBJ1-2 | TRBD1 | few | TRBV19 | CASSYDRAGYGYTF | TGTGCCAGTAGCTATGACAGGGCGGGCTATGGCTACACCTTC
TRBJ2-7 | NA | NA | TRBV27 | CASSPRHSYEQYF | TGTGCCAGCAGTCCGAGACATTCCTACGAGCAGTACTTC
TRBJ2-3 | TRBD2 | NA | TRBV5-4 | CASSHGTTDTQYF | TGTGCCAGCAGCCATGGGACTACCGATACGCAGTATTTT
TRBJ1-2 | NA | few | TRBV7-2 | CASSETQVLYGYTF | TGTGCCAGCAGCGAAACCCAGGTGTTATATGGCTACACCTTC
TRBJ2-2 | NA | few | TRBV5-1 | CATTEGGNTGELFF | TGCGCCACCACGGAGGGCGGGAACACCGGGGAGCTGTTTTTT
TRBJ1-1 | NA | NA | TRBV5-1 | CASSPVGGMSFF | TGCGCCAGCAGCCCCGTCGGAGGGATGTCTTTCTTT
TRBJ2-3 | NA | NA | TRBV5-4 | CASSLGLVWNF | TGTGCCAGCAGCTTGGGACTAGTTTGGAATTTT
TRBJ1-5 | NA | NA | TRBV4-3 | CASSQDGDQPQHF | TGCGCCAGCAGCCAAGACGGGGATCAGCCCCAGCATTTT
TRBJ2-7 | NA | NA | TRBV7-2 | CASSFQNSYEQYF | TGTGCCAGCAGCTTCCAGAACTCCTACGAGCAGTACTTC
TRBJ2-7 | NA | NA | TRBV7-7 | CASSLGLDYEQYF | TGTGCCAGCAGCTTAGGTTTAGACTACGAGCAGTACTTC
TRBJ2-3 | TRBD2 | few | TRBV27 | CASSLRLAGVATQYF | TGTGCCAGCAGTCTACGACTAGCGGGAGTTGCTACGCAGTATTTT
TRBJ2-2 | TRBD1 | many | TRBV9 | CASSGTGGYTGELFF | TGTGCCAGCAGCGGGACAGGGGGATACACCGGGGAGCTGTTTTTT
TRBJ1-5 | TRBD1 | few | TRBV7-2 | CASSPTGLSNQPQHF | TGTGCCAGCAGCCCGACAGGGTTGAGCAATCAGCCCCAGCATTTT
TRBJ1-5 | TRBD1 | few | TRBV28 | CASTSGGRGNQPQHF | TGTGCCAGCACCTCAGGGGGAAGGGGCAATCAGCCCCAGCATTTT
TRBJ1-4 | NA | few | TRBV5-4 | CASSFGGRADEKLFF | TGTGCCAGCAGCTTTGGGGGCAGGGCGGATGAAAAACTGTTTTTT
TRBJ2-1 | TRBD2 | NA | TRBV6-6 | CASSRTSGSSNEQFF | TGTGCCAGCAGTAGGACTAGCGGGAGCAGCAATGAGCAGTTCTTC
TRBJ2-1 | TRBD2 | many | TRBV9 | CASSSRGDSSYNEQFF | TGTGCCAGCAGCTCCCGGGGGGACTCTTCGTACAATGAGCAGTTCTTC
TRBJ1-1 | TRBD1 | NA | TRBV6-6 | CASRPQGVGNTEAFF | TGTGCCAGCAGGCCCCAGGGGGTGGGGAACACTGAAGCTTTCTTT
TRBJ1-1 | NA | few | TRBV7-6 | CASSLILSNTEAFF | TGTGCCAGCAGCTTAATACTCTCGAACACTGAAGCTTTCTTT
TRBJ2-3 | NA | few | TRBV29-1 | CSVEDRGSTDTQYF | TGCAGCGTTGAAGATAGAGGCAGCACAGATACGCAGTATTTT
TRBJ1-5 | NA | many | TRBV7-6 | CASSLKGGQFDQPQHF | TGTGCCAGCAGCCTAAAAGGGGGACAATTTGATCAGCCCCAGCATTTT
TRBJ2-3 | NA | many | TRBV9 | CASSAHPGLSGTDTQYF | TGTGCCAGCAGCGCCCATCCGGGACTCAGTGGCACAGATACGCAGTATTTT
TRBJ1-4 | NA | few | TRBV5-1 | CASSFGGREKLFF | TGCGCCAGCAGCTTCGGCGGGAGGGAAAAACTGTTTTTT
TRBJ1-2 | NA | NA | TRBV28 | CASTLGRATYGYTF | TGTGCCAGCACCCTGGGGAGGGCTACTTATGGCTACACCTTC
TRBJ2-7 | TRBD2 | few | TRBV19 | CASSSRTSGRAYEQYF | TGTGCCAGTAGTTCCCGGACTAGCGGGAGGGCCTACGAGCAGTACTTC
TRBJ2-1 | TRBD2 | few | TRBV7-2 | CASSLLAGADEQFF | TGTGCCAGCAGCTTACTAGCGGGAGCGGATGAGCAGTTCTTC
TRBJ2-3 | TRBD2 | many | TRBV28 | CASSFSRGGSTDTQYF | TGTGCCAGCAGTTTCTCCCGGGGGGGTAGCACAGATACGCAGTATTTT
TRBJ2-3 | TRBD1 | NA | TRBV5-4 | CASSLQGATDTQYF | TGTGCCAGCAGCTTGCAGGGGGCAACAGATACGCAGTATTTT
TRBJ2-3 | NA | few | TRBV6-5 | CASKGTAGDTQYF | TGTGCCAGCAAAGGGACAGCGGGAGATACGCAGTATTTT
TRBJ2-7 | NA | NA | TRBV6-5 | CASSYGTGKVYEQYF | TGTGCCAGCAGTTACGGTACAGGAAAGGTCTACGAGCAGTACTTC
TRBJ2-7 | NA | few | TRBV4-2 | CASRARSDLITGEQYF | TGTGCCAGCAGGGCAAGATCGGACCTCATTACGGGGGAGCAGTACTTC
TRBJ1-5 | TRBD1 | NA | TRBV6-5 | CASSTQGAGQPQHF | TGTGCCAGCAGTACCCAGGGGGCGGGTCAGCCCCAGCATTTT
TRBJ2-1 | NA | NA | TRBV20-1 | CSARVGQLPFF | TGCAGTGCTAGAGTAGGACAGTTACCGTTCTTC
TRBJ2-7 | NA | few | TRBV19 | CASSSTATSYEQYF | TGTGCCAGTAGTTCGACAGCTACCTCCTACGAGCAGTACTTC
TRBJ1-4 | TRBD1 | NA | TRBV5-4 | CASSTGTGENEKLFF | TGTGCCAGCAGCACCGGGACAGGGGAAAATGAAAAACTGTTTTTT
TRBJ2-2 | NA | few | TRBV9 | CASSVAFGNTGELFF | TGTGCCAGCAGCGTAGCTTTCGGGAACACCGGGGAGCTGTTTTTT
TRBJ1-1 | NA | few | TRBV18 | CASSPPSVMNTEAFF | TGTGCCAGCTCACCACCGTCAGTTATGAACACTGAAGCTTTCTTT
TRBJ2-1 | NA | many | TRBV29-1 | CSVAPGVLTEQFF | TGCAGCGTTGCCCCCGGGGTGCTTACGGAGCAGTTCTTC
TRBJ2-6 | NA | many | TRBV4-3 | CASSQGTLQLPGANVLTF | TGCGCCAGCAGCCAAGGAACATTACAGCTTCCTGGGGCCAACGTCCTGACTTTC
TRBJ1-1 | NA | few | TRBV4-3 | CASSHVGGPEAFF | TGCGCCAGCAGCCACGTAGGGGGACCTGAAGCTTTCTTT
TRBJ2-1 | TRBD2 | few | TRBV19 | CASSNPGLAHNEQFF | TGTGCCAGTAGTAACCCGGGACTAGCCCACAATGAGCAGTTCTTC
TRBJ1-2 | TRBD1 | NA | TRBV2 | CASRKDRGGGYTF | TGTGCCAGCAGAAAGGACAGGGGTGGTGGCTACACCTTC
TRBJ2-1 | NA | many | TRBV18 | CASSPRLALNEQFF | TGTGCCAGCTCACCACGGCTAGCGCTCAATGAGCAGTTCTTC
TRBJ2-7 | TRBD1 | many | TRBV4-2 | CASSQGDSSYEQYF | TGTGCCAGCAGCCAGGGGGACAGCTCCTACGAGCAGTACTTC
TRBJ2-3 | NA | few | TRBV28 | CASSFGGSTDTQYF | TGTGCCAGCAGTTTCGGGGGTTCGACAGATACGCAGTATTTT
TRBJ1-1 | TRBD1 | NA | TRBV28 | CASSSTGTGATEAFF | TGTGCCAGCAGTTCAACCGGGACAGGGGCCACTGAAGCTTTCTTT